This T cell receptor (beta chain) was recorded in a study of tumor-infiltrating lymphocytes in primary liver carcinoma. Total RNA (around 500 ng) served as template for TCR beta cDNA synthesis primed by a constant-region primer. Three nested multiplex PCR rounds of slightly modified ARM-PCR generated TCR beta libraries. With TRBV1-TRBV30 forward primers and a C-beta reverse primer, the first two PCR rounds were run for 10 cycles each. TCRdb fed the multiplex PCR reads into MiXCR, producing one record per CDR3 protein. In the table there are around 210,000 distinct CDR3 sequences, roughly two thirds of which are singletons. Unsorted whole blood yielded blood RNA, and germline DNA was extracted as well. V lost 6 bases, J lost 6 bases, and 19 bases lay in between. The germline CDR1 and CDR2 sequences are SGHRS and YFSETQ. This CDR3 has 14 residues.

This clonotype originated in a woman aged 60-75 years with primary liver carcinoma and hepatitis B virus infection. Sequencing input: peripheral blood. The V and J genes are TRBV5-1 and TRBJ2-7; D uncertain. As DNA, the CDR3 is TGCGCCAGCAATTTGGTAGTTTCAGTAGGCGAGCAGTACTTC. It translates to CASNLVVSVGEQYF. Full variable domain (outside the CDR3, taken from reference TRBV5-1 and TRBJ2-7): KAGVTQTPRYLIKTRGQQVTLSCSPISGHRSVSWYQQTPGQGLQFLFEYFSETQRNKGNFPGRFSGRQFSNSRSEMNVSTLELGDSALYLCASNLVVSVGEQYFGPGTRLTVT.